This T cell receptor (beta chain) was documented in a study of T cell responses to AZD1222 COVID-19 vaccine. Points from the study as a whole: Only 6 or 7 individuals given AZD1222 were seropositive at baseline. Without day 14 samples, only post-peak T cell repertoires were studied.

V lost 4 bases and J 0 bases, leaving 4 bases between the germline ends. Germline lookup yields CDR1 LGHNA and CDR2 YSLEER. CDR3 size: 13 residues. To note about this clone: What it binds is not known.

TCRdb keeps only in-frame clones here, not all; method: immunoSEQ multiplex PCR. The sample includes under 70,000 clones, around 84% seen only once; the top ten take roughly 20%. Sequencing was performed on peripheral blood, taken on day 0 of AZD1222 vaccination. The receptor's source is an adult in good health. The chain has TRBV4-3 and TRBJ1-3; D unclear. CDR3 DNA sequence: TGCGCCAGCAGCCCTGTCTCTGGAAACACCATATATTTT. Translation gives CASSPVSGNTIYF.